This TCR beta chain was recovered during a study of shared clonotypes between healthy human individuals. Study at large: Plates per donor: three CD4 naive, three CD4 memory, two CD8 naive, one CD8 memory.

The authors ran the assay at deep level. Sequencing was performed with immunoSEQ multiplex PCR; in TCRdb, only in-frame clones are kept and a portion is missing. In the table there are 2 million to 2.5 million clones, approximately 93% of which are singletons. Study-wide points: Shared clonotypes: 4.5% to 6% naive CD4, 3% to 3.5% naive CD8, less than 2.5% memory CD4, 0.4% memory CD8. Unshared clonotypes carried lower generation probabilities than those common to all four donors.

Details on this clone: Its matching antigen is unknown.

The material sequenced was naive CD4+ T cells from PBMCs. Subset described: CD45RA+ positively selected. This receptor was identified in a man younger than 35 in good health. Some clones in this sample may be carry-over from other donors' samples.

The CDR3 DNA reads as TGTGCCAGCAGGCGCCCTGGGCCCACTGAAGCTTTCTTT. Amino acids: CASRRPGPTEAFF. The chain couples TRBV6-5 to TRBJ1-1; no clear D gene. This CDR3 has 13 amino acids. V was cut by 6 bases and J by 4 bases, with 12 bases left in between. Germline values: CDR1 MNHEY, CDR2 SVGAGI.